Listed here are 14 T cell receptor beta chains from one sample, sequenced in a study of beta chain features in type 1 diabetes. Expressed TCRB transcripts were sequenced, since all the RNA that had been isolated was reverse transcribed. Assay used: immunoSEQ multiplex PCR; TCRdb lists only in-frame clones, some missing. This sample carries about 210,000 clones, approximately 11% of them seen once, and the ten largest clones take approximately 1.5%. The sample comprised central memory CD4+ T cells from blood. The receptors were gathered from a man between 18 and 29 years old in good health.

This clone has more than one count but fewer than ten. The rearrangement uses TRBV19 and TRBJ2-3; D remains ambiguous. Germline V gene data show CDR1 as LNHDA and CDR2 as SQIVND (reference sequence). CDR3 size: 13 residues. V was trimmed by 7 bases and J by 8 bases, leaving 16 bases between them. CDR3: CASTGSEKVTQYF. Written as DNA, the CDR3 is TGTGCCAGTACCGGGTCAGAGAAGGTTACGCAGTATTTT. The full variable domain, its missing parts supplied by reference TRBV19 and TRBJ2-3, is DGGITQSPKYLFRKEGQNVTLSCEQNLNHDAMYWYRQDPGQGLRLIYYSQIVNDFQKGDIAEGYSVSREKKESFPLTVTSAQKNPTAFYLCASTGSEKVTQYFGPGTRLTVL.

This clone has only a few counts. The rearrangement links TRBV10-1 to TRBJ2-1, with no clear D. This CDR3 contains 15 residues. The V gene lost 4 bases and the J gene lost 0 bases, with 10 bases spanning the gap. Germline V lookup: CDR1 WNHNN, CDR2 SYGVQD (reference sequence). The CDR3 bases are TGCGCCAGCAGTGGCAGGACGAGCTCCTACAATGAGCAGTTCTTC. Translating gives CASSGRTSSYNEQFF.

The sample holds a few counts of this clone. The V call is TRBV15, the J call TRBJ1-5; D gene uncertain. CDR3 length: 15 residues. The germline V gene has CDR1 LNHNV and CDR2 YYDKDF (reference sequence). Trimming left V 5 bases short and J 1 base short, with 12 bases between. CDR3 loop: CATSPGFQSNQPQHF. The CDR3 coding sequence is TGTGCCACCAGCCCCGGGTTTCAGAGCAATCAGCCCCAGCATTTT.

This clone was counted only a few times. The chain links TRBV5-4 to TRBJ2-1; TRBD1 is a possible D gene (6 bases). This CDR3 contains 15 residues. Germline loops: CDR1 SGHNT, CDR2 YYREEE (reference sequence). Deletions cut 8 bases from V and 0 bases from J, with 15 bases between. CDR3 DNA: TGTGCCAGGCTCCGAGGGGGATCCTCCTACAATGAGCAGTTCTTC. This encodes CARLRGGSSYNEQFF.

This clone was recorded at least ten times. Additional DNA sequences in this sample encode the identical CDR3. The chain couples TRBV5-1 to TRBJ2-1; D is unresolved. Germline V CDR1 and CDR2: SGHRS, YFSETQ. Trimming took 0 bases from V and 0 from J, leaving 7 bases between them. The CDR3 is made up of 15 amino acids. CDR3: CASSLASGSYNEQFF. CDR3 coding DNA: TGCGCCAGCAGCTTGGCATCGGGCTCCTACAATGAGCAGTTCTTC.

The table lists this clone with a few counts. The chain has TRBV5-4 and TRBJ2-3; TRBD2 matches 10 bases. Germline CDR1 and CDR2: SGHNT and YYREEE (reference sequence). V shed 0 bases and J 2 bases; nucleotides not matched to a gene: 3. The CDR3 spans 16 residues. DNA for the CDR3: TGTGCCAGCAGCTTGGGACTAGCGGGTCTCACAGATACGCAGTATTTT. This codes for CASSLGLAGLTDTQYF.

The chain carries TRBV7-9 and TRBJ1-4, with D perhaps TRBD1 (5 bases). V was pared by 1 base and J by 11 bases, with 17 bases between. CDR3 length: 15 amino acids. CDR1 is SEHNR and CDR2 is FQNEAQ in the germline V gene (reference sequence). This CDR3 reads CASSLGRELPEKLFF. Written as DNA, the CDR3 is TGTGCCAGCAGCTTAGGCAGGGAACTGCCCGAGAAACTGTTTTTT.

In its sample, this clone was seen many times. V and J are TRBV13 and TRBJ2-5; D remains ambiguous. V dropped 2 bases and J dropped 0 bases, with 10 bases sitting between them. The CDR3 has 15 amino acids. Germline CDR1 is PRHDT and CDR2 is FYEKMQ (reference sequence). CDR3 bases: TGTGCCAGCAGCTTACGGGCGCCGTACCAAGAGACCCAGTACTTC. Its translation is CASSLRAPYQETQYF.

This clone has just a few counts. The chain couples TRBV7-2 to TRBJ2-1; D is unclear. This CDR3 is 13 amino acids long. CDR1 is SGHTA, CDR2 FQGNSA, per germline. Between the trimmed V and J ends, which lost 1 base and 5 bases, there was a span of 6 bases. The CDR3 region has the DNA TGTGCCAGCAGCTTAGGAGCGAACAATGAGCAGTTCTTC. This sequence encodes CASSLGANNEQFF.

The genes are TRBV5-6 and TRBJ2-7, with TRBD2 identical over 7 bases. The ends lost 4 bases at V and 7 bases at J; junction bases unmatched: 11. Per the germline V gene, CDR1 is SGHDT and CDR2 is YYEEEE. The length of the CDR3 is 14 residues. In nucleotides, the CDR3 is TGTGCCAGCAGCAGACCTAGCGGCCGGACGGAGCAGTACTTC. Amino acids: CASSRPSGRTEQYF.

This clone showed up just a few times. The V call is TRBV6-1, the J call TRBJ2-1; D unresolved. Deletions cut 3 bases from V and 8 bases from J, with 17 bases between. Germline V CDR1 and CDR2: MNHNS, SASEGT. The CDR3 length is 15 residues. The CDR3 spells CASSDSLRVGDEQFF. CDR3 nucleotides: TGTGCCAGCAGTGACTCCCTAAGGGTGGGCGATGAGCAGTTCTTC.

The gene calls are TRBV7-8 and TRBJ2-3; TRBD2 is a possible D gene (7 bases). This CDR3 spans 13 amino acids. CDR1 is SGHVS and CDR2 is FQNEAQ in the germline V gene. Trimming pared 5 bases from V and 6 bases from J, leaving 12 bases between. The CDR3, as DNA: TGTGCCAGCAGCCCAGGGAGGGGGGATACGCAGTATTTT. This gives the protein CASSPGRGDTQYF. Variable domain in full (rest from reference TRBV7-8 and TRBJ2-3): GAGVSQSPRYKVAKRGQDVALRCDPISGHVSLFWYQQALGQGPEFLTYFQNEAQLDKSGLPSDRFFAERPEGSVSTLKIQRTQQEDSAVYLCASSPGRGDTQYFGPGTRLTVL.

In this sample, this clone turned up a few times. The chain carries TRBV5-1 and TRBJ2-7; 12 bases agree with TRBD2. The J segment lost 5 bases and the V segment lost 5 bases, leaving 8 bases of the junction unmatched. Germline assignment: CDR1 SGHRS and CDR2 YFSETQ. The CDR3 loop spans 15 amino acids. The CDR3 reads CASRGLRTSGNEQYF. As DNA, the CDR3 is TGCGCCAGCAGGGGGCTAAGGACTAGCGGGAACGAGCAGTACTTC.

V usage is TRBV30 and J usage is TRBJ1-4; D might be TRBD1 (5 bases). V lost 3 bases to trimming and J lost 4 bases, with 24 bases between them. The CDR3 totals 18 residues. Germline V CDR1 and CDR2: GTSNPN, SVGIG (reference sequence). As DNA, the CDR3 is TGTGCCTGGAGCCCCTCCCGGGACCGGGATCCGTATAATGAAAAACTGTTTTTT. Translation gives CAWSPSRDRDPYNEKLFF. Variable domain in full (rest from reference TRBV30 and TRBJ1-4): SQTIHQWPATLVQPVGSPLSLECTVEGTSNPNLYWYRQAAGRGLQLLFYSVGIGQISSEVPQNLSASRPQDRQFILSSKKLLLSDSGFYLCAWSPSRDRDPYNEKLFFGSGTQLSVL.